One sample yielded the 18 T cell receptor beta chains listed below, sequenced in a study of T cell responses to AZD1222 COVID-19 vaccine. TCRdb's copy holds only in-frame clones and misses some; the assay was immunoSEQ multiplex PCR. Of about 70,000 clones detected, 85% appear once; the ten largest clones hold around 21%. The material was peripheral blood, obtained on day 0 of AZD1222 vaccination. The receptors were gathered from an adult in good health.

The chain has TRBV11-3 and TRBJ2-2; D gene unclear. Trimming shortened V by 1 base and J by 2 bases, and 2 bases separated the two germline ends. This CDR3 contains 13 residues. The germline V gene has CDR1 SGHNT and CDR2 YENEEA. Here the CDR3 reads CASSLVNTGELFF. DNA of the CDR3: TGTGCCAGCAGCTTAGTTAACACCGGGGAGCTGTTTTTT.

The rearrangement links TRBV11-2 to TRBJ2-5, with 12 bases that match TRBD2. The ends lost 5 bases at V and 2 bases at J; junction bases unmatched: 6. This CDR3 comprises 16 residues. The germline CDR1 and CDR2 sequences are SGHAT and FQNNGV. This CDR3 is CASSRTSGDGQETQYF. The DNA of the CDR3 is TGTGCCAGCAGCAGGACTAGCGGGGACGGTCAAGAGACCCAGTACTTC.

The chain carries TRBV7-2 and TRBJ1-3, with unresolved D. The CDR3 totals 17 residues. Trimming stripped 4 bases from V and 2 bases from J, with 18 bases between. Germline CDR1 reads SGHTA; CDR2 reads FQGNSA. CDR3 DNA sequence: TGTGCCAGCAGCTCATACGTGTTCCTTGGCCCTGGAAACACCATATATTTT. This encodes CASSSYVFLGPGNTIYF.

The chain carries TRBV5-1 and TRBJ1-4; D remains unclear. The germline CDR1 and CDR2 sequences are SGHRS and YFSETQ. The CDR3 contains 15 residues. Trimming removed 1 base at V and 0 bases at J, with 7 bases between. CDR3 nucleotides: TGCGCCAGCAGCTTGCCGGAATCAACTAATGAAAAACTGTTTTTT. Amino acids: CASSLPESTNEKLFF.

CDR3 nucleotide sequence: TGCGCCAGCAGCGTTGCGGGTACGAACACCGGGGAGCTGTTTTTT. It codes for CASSVAGTNTGELFF. V gene TRBV5-1 combines with J gene TRBJ2-2, with D tentatively TRBD2 (5 bases). The CDR3 is 15 amino acids. Germline loops: CDR1 SGHRS, CDR2 YFSETQ. V shed 4 bases and J shed 0 bases, with 10 bases lying between them. The complete variable domain, with remaining parts taken from reference TRBV5-1 and TRBJ2-2, reads KAGVTQTPRYLIKTRGQQVTLSCSPISGHRSVSWYQQTPGQGLQFLFEYFSETQRNKGNFPGRFSGRQFSNSRSEMNVSTLELGDSALYLCASSVAGTNTGELFFGEGSRLTVL.

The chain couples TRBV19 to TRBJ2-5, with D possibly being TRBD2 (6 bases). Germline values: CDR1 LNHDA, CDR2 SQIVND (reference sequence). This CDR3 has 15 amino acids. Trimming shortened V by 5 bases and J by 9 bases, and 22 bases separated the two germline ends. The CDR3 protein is CASSGRTRSWGAQYF. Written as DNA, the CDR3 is TGTGCCAGTAGTGGGAGGACGAGGTCCTGGGGGGCCCAGTACTTC.

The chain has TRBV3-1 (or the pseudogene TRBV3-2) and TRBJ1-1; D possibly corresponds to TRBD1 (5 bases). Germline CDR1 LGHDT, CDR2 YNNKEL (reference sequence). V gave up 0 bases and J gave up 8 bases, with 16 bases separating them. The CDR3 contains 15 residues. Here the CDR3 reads CASSQDRGFLGEAFF. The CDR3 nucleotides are TGTGCCAGCAGCCAAGATCGGGGGTTTTTAGGGGAAGCTTTCTTT.

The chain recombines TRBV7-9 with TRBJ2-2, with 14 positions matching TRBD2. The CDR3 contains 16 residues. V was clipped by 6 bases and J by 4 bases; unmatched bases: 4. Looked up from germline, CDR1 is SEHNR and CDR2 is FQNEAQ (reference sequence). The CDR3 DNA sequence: TGTGCCAGCAGAACGGGACTAGCGGGGGTCACCGGGGAGCTGTTTTTT. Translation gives CASRTGLAGVTGELFF.

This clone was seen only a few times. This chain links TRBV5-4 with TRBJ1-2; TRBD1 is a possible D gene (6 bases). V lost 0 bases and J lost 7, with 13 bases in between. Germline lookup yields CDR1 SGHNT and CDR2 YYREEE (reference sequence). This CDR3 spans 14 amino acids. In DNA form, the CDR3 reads TGTGCCAGCAGCTTGGTTGGAGGGGGAATTGGCTACACCTTC. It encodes CASSLVGGGIGYTF.

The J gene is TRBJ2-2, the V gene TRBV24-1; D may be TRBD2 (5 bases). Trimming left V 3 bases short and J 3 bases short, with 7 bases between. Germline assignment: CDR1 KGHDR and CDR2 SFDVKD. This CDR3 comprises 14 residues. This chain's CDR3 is CATSDTDYTGELFF. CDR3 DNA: TGTGCCACCAGTGATACGGACTACACCGGGGAGCTGTTTTTT.

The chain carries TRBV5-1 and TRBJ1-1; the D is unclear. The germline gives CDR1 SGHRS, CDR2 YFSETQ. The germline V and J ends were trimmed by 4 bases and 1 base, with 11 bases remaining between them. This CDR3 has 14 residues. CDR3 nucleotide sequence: TGCGCCAGCAGCGTAATGCGGGAGAACACTGAAGCTTTCTTT. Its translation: CASSVMRENTEAFF.

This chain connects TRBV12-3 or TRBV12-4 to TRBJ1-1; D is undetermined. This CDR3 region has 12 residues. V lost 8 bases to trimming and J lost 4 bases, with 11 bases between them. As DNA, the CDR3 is TGTGCCAGCGGCCGGGAGAGCACTGAAGCTTTCTTT. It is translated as CASGRESTEAFF.

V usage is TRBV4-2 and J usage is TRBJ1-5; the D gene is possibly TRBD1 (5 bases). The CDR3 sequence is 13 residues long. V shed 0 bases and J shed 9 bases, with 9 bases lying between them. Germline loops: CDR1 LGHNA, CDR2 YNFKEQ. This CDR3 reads CASSQEVGGPQHF. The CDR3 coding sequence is TGTGCCAGCAGCCAAGAGGTGGGGGGGCCCCAGCATTTT.

CDR3 nucleotide sequence: TGTGCCAGCAGTTTATTAACCCTCTACGAGCAGTACTTC. Protein product: CASSLLTLYEQYF. The chain combines TRBV28 with TRBJ2-7, with D unclear. CDR3 length equals 13 residues. Germline V gene sequence: CDR1 MDHEN, CDR2 SYDVKM. V was shortened by 1 base and J by 3 bases, with 7 bases between the two germline ends.

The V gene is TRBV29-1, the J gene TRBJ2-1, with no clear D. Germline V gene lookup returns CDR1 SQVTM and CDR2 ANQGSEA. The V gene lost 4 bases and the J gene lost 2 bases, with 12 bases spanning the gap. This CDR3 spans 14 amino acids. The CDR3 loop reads CSVVNPGAYNEQFF. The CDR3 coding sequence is TGCAGCGTTGTCAATCCGGGCGCCTACAATGAGCAGTTCTTC.

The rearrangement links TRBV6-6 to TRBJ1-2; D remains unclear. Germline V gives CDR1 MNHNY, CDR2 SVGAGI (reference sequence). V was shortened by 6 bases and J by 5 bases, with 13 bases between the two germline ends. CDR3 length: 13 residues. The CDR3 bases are TGTGCCAGCAGCCCCGACGGAGAATATGGCTACACCTTC. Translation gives CASSPDGEYGYTF.

CDR3 sequence: CASSFASSEAFF. CDR3 coding DNA: TGTGCCAGCAGCTTCGCGAGCTCTGAAGCTTTCTTT. The genes are TRBV7-9 and TRBJ1-1; D is uncertain. CDR1 and CDR2 from the germline V gene are SEHNR and FQNEAQ (reference sequence). The V gene lost 3 bases and the J gene lost 6 bases, with 8 bases spanning the gap. This CDR3 region has 12 residues.

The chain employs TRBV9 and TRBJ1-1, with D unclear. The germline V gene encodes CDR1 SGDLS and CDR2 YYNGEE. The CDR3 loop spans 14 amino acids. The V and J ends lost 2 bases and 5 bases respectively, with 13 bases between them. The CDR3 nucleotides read TGTGCCAGCAGCGTGGGTCAGGTGATGACTGAAGCTTTCTTT. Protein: CASSVGQVMTEAFF.